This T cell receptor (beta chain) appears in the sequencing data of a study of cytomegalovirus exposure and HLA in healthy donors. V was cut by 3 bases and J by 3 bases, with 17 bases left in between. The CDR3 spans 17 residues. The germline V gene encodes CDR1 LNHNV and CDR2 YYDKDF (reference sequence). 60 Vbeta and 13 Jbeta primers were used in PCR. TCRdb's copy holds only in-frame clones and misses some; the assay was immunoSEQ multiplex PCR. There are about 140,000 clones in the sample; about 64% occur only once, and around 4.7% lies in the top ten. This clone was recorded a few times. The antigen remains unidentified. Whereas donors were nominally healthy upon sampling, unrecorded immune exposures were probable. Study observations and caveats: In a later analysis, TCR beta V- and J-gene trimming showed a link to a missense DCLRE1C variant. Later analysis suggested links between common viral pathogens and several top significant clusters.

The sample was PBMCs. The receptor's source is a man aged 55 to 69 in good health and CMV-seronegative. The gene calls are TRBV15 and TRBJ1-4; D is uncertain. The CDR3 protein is CATSSSISTPPNEKLFF. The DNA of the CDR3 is TGTGCCACCAGCAGTAGTATCTCCACCCCACCTAATGAAAAACTGTTTTTT.